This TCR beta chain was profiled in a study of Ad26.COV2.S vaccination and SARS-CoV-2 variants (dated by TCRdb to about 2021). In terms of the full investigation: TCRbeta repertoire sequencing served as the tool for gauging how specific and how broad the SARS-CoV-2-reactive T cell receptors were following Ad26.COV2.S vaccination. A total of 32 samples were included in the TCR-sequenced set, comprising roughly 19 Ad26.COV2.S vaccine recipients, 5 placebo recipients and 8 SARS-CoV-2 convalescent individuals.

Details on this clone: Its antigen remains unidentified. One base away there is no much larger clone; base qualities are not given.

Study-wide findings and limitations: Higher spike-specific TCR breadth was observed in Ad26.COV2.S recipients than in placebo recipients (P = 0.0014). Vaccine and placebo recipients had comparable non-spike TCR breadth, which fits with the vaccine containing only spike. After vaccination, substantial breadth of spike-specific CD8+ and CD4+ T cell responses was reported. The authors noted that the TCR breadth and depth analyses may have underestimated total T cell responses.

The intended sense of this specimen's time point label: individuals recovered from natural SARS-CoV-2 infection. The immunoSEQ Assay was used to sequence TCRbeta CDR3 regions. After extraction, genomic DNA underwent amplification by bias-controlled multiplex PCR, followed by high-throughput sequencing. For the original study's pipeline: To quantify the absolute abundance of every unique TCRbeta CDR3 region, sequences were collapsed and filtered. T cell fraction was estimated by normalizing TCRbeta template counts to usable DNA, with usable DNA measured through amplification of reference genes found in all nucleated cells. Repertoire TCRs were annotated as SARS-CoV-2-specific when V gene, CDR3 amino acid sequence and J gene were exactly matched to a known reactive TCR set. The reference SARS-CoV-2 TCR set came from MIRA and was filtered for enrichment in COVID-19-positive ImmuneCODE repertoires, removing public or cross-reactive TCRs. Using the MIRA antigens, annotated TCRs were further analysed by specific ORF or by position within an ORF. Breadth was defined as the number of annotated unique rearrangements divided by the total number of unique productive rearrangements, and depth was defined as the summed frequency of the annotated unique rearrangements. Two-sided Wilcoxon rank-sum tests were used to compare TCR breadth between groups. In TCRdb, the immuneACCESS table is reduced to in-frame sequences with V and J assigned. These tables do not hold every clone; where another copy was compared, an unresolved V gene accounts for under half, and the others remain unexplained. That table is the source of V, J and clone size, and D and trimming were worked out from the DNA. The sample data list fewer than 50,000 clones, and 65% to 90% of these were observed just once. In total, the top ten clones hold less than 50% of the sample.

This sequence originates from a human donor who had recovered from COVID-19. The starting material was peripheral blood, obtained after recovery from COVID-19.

The sequenced DNA is TGTGCCAGTAGTCCAGGGTGGGGGGTCGATATGAACACTGAAGCTTTCTTT. This translates into CASSPGWGVDMNTEAFF. This chain is built from TRBV19 and TRBJ1-1, with TRBD1 tentatively as D gene (5 bases match). The germline V gene (reference sequence) yields LNHDA for CDR1 and SQIVND for CDR2. Cut back by 5 bases and 0 bases, the V and J ends lie 19 bases apart. Reading from cysteine to phenylalanine, the CDR3 counts 17 amino acids. This entry keeps only the CDR3 DNA: 51 bases, framed from base 1.